This T cell receptor beta chain was documented in a study of shared clonotypes between healthy human individuals. Deletions cut 0 bases from V and 0 bases from J, with 11 bases between. This CDR3 has 16 amino acids. Germline V lookup: CDR1 LNHNV, CDR2 YYDKDF (reference sequence). Per the original data handling: From ImmunoSEQ came sequences covering only the junction and carrying no quality scores, so filtering differed. Repertoires were generated with immunoSEQ multiplex PCR, while TCRdb's copy carries only in-frame clones and drops some. V and J calls and clone size come straight from that table; D and trimming were deduced from the DNA. The table has 600,000 or so clones, about 95% seen once; the top ten hold about 0.11%. Terminally differentiated effector memory CD45RA+ cells were left out of the naive CD8 fraction, which was CD45RO-negative and positively selected for CCR7.

Source material: naive CD8+ T cells sorted from blood. V usage is TRBV15 and J usage is TRBJ1-2; a weak D match, TRBD1 (5 bases). The sequence derives from a woman younger than 45 in good health. The CDR3 region is CATSRDRREANYGYTF. The CDR3 DNA sequence: TGTGCCACCAGCAGAGATCGCAGGGAAGCTAACTATGGCTACACCTTC.